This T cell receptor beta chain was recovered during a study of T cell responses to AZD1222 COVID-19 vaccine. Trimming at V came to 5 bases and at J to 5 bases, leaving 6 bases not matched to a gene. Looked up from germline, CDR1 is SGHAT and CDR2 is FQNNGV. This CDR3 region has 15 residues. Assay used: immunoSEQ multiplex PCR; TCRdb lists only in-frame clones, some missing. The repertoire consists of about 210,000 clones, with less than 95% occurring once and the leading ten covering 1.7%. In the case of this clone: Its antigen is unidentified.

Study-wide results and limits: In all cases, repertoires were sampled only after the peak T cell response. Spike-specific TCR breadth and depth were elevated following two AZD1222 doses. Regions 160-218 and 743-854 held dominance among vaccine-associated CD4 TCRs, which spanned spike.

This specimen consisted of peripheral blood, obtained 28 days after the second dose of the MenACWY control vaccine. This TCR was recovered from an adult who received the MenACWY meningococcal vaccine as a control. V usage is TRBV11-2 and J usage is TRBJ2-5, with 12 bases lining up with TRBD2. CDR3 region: CASSPSGGASETQYF. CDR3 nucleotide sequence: TGTGCCAGCAGCCCTAGCGGGGGGGCCTCTGAGACCCAGTACTTC.